A selection of T cell receptor beta chains follows, all from one sample in a study of T-cell memory formation after mild COVID-19. TCRdb reprocessed the 5' RACE reads via MiXCR and lists one record per CDR3 protein. This table has approximately 430,000 distinct CDR3 sequences, about 22% appearing once. What was sequenced was PBMCs or a T cell subset sorted from them (not recorded which). These receptors were obtained from an adult woman who had mild COVID-19 (a few samples of this study predate the infection). Cell type and time point are not known. CDR3s include the opening cysteine and the closing phenylalanine or tryptophan. The order of the fields is J gene, clone size, V gene, D gene, CDR3 protein, CDR3 DNA. The D gene is left open where the match is weak. Not every row has a clone size; where given, it reads once, few, many or a size class.

TRBJ1-5	-	TRBV29-1	-	CSVSKGNEPQHF	TGCAGCGTTTCGAAGGGGAACGAGCCCCAGCATTTT
TRBJ2-1	-	TRBV4-1	-	CASSQDGGRSGNEQFF	TGCGCCAGCAGCCAAGATGGGGGGAGGTCCGGCAATGAGCAGTTCTTC
TRBJ1-4	-	TRBV3-1	-	CASSPRTYNEKLFF	TGTGCCAGCAGCCCGAGGACCTACAATGAAAAACTGTTTTTT
TRBJ2-3	-	TRBV9	TRBD1	CASSVAPGDRGRTDTQYF	TGTGCCAGCAGCGTAGCCCCCGGGGACAGGGGGCGCACAGATACGCAGTATTTT
TRBJ1-1	many	TRBV7-2	-	CASSLLVNTEAFF	TGTGCCAGCAGCTTACTGGTGAACACTGAAGCTTTCTTT
TRBJ1-3	-	TRBV5-6	-	CASSLAGNTIYF	TGTGCCAGCAGCTTGGCCGGAAACACCATATATTTT
TRBJ2-7	-	TRBV5-5	TRBD1	CASSLRTGLYEQYF	TGTGCCAGCAGCCTTCGGACAGGGCTATACGAGCAGTACTTC
TRBJ1-6	few	TRBV29-1	TRBD1	CSVQMTGVNSPLHF	TGCAGCGTTCAGATGACAGGGGTGAACTCACCCCTCCACTTT
TRBJ2-3	-	TRBV2	-	CASRSSNTQYF	TGTGCCAGCAGGTCCTCGAATACGCAGTATTTT
TRBJ2-1	-	TRBV20-1	TRBD1	CSARDHRGIGNEQFF	TGCAGTGCTAGAGATCACAGGGGGATAGGGAATGAGCAGTTCTTC
TRBJ1-3	-	TRBV20-1	TRBD1	CSARDSQGVNTIYF	TGCAGTGCTAGAGATAGCCAGGGGGTAAACACCATATATTTT
TRBJ2-3	many	TRBV4-3	TRBD2	CASSHLSGRPWDTQYF	TGCGCCAGCAGCCATCTTAGCGGGAGGCCGTGGGATACGCAGTATTTT
TRBJ1-2	-	TRBV30	TRBD1	CAWSGKGARSNYGYTF	TGTGCCTGGAGTGGGAAGGGGGCACGATCTAACTATGGCTACACCTTC
TRBJ2-2	few	TRBV6-1	-	CASRGPGTSNTGELFF	TGTGCCAGCAGGGGACCTGGGACCTCGAACACCGGGGAGCTGTTTTTT
TRBJ2-6	few	TRBV6-5	-	CASSYWEGGPRVSGANVLTF	TGTGCCAGCAGTTACTGGGAGGGGGGCCCTCGGGTCTCTGGGGCCAACGTCCTGACTTTC
TRBJ2-1	few	TRBV29-1	-	CSATGSSYNEQFF	TGCAGCGCGACGGGGAGCTCCTACAATGAGCAGTTCTTC
TRBJ2-1	-	TRBV12-3/TRBV12-4	TRBD2	CASTRTSGSLEFF	TGTGCCAGCACCCGGACTAGCGGGAGTTTGGAGTTCTTC
TRBJ2-5	once	TRBV29-1	-	CSVVRVRGETQYF	TGCAGCGTTGTGAGGGTCAGGGGAGAGACCCAGTACTTC
TRBJ2-3	few	TRBV7-9	-	CASSPPRTSSTDTQYF	TGTGCCAGCAGCCCCCCCAGGACCTCAAGCACAGATACGCAGTATTTT
TRBJ2-7	-	TRBV20-1	-	CSARDRTARSYEQYF	TGCAGTGCTAGAGATAGGACCGCGCGCTCCTACGAGCAGTACTTC
TRBJ1-1	many	TRBV27	-	CASSLAWGREAFF	TGTGCCAGCAGTTTAGCTTGGGGGAGAGAAGCTTTCTTT
TRBJ2-1	many	TRBV25-1	-	CASRQGVEQFF	TGTGCCAGCAGGCAAGGAGTTGAGCAGTTCTTC
TRBJ2-3	few	TRBV11-2	-	CASVRGGTDTQYF	TGTGCCAGCGTCCGAGGAGGCACAGATACGCAGTATTTT
TRBJ2-2	-	TRBV4-2	-	CASSQEVLGQGLGTGELFF	TGTGCCAGCAGCCAAGAGGTCCTGGGGCAGGGGCTGGGCACCGGGGAGCTGTTTTTT
TRBJ1-2	-	TRBV12-3/TRBV12-4	-	CASSRGGGTYGYTF	TGTGCCAGCAGCCGCGGTGGGGGTACCTATGGCTACACCTTC
TRBJ2-7	few	TRBV6-5	TRBD1	CASSTDRVRNEQYF	TGTGCCAGCAGCACCGACAGGGTTCGTAACGAGCAGTACTTC
TRBJ2-5	few	TRBV27	TRBD2	CASSTGLAWETQYF	TGTGCCAGCAGTACCGGACTAGCTTGGGAGACCCAGTACTTC
TRBJ2-3	few	TRBV15	-	CAITGGGITDTQYF	TGTGCCATTACGGGGGGCGGGATCACAGATACGCAGTATTTT
TRBJ1-1	-	TRBV5-1	-	CASSLEGQWGTEAFF	TGCGCCAGCAGCTTGGAGGGACAATGGGGGACTGAAGCTTTCTTT
TRBJ1-1	-	TRBV29-1	TRBD1	CSVVAGGMNTEAFF	TGCAGCGTTGTGGCAGGGGGCATGAACACTGAAGCTTTCTTT
TRBJ2-6	few	TRBV25-1	-	CASSTAYSGANVLTF	TGTGCCAGCAGCACAGCGTACTCTGGGGCCAACGTCCTGACTTTC
TRBJ2-1	few	TRBV5-1	-	CASSLVSDTLRSGGNEQFF	TGCGCCAGCAGCTTGGTGTCGGACACCCTTCGGAGCGGAGGCAATGAGCAGTTCTTC
TRBJ2-1	-	TRBV14	-	CASSLMRGGNEQFF	TGTGCCAGCAGCCTCATGAGAGGGGGGAATGAGCAGTTCTTC
TRBJ2-1	-	TRBV18	TRBD2	CASSPQTSEYEQFF	TGTGCCAGCTCACCACAAACTAGCGAGTATGAGCAGTTCTTC
TRBJ1-2	few	TRBV7-9	-	CASSGGRDGYGYTF	TGTGCCAGCAGCGGCGGCCGGGACGGCTATGGCTACACCTTC
TRBJ2-1	few	TRBV7-8	-	CASSRTGDLYNEQFF	TGTGCCAGCAGTAGAACGGGGGATCTCTACAATGAGCAGTTCTTC
TRBJ2-7	-	TRBV7-2	TRBD2	CACSSGLAGPSYEQYF	TGTGCCTGCAGCTCGGGACTAGCGGGCCCCTCCTACGAGCAGTACTTC
TRBJ1-5	-	TRBV6-5	-	CASRYTGNSNKPQHF	TGTGCCAGCAGGTACACAGGTAATAGCAATAAGCCCCAGCATTTT
TRBJ2-7	few	TRBV7-2	TRBD2	CASSSGLAGLTYEQYF	TGTGCCAGCAGCTCAGGACTAGCGGGACTTACCTACGAGCAGTACTTC
TRBJ2-2	-	TRBV4-1	-	CASSGLHRGNTGELFF	TGCGCCAGCTCTGGACTTCACCGGGGTAACACCGGGGAGCTGTTTTTT
TRBJ2-7	-	TRBV29-1	TRBD1	CSVAGTGAYEQYF	TGCAGCGTTGCCGGGACAGGGGCCTACGAGCAGTACTTC
TRBJ1-1	-	TRBV24-1	-	CATSDSNTEAFF	TGTGCCACCAGTGATTCAAACACTGAAGCTTTCTTT
TRBJ2-3	few	TRBV28	-	CASSSAAGGAELSTDTQYF	TGTGCCAGCAGTTCCGCAGCTGGAGGGGCGGAACTTAGCACAGATACGCAGTATTTT
TRBJ2-7	few	TRBV5-1	TRBD2	CASSSAGGAYEQYF	TGCGCCAGCAGCAGCGCGGGAGGTGCCTACGAGCAGTACTTC
TRBJ2-7	few	TRBV11-1	-	CASSFKKGFFYEQYF	TGTGCCAGCAGCTTCAAGAAGGGTTTCTTCTACGAGCAGTACTTC
TRBJ2-2	-	TRBV6-5	TRBD2	CASSPARVAGANTGELFF	TGTGCCAGCAGCCCCGCCAGGGTAGCGGGAGCGAACACCGGGGAGCTGTTTTTT
TRBJ1-2	few	TRBV29-1	-	CSVKGGGWNYGYTF	TGCAGCGTTAAGGGTGGGGGGTGGAACTATGGCTACACCTTC
TRBJ2-3	many	TRBV7-2	-	CASSRTGTQYF	TGTGCCAGCAGCCGAACTGGGACGCAGTATTTT
TRBJ2-1	-	TRBV6-2/TRBV6-3	TRBD2	CASSFLSGRAENEQFF	TGTGCCAGCAGTTTCCTTAGCGGGAGGGCCGAAAATGAGCAGTTCTTC
TRBJ2-7	few	TRBV29-1	-	CSVGGVEQYF	TGCAGCGTTGGCGGGGTCGAGCAGTACTTC
TRBJ2-1	-	TRBV7-9	TRBD2	CASSRAGGIEQFF	TGTGCCAGCAGCCGCGCGGGGGGAATTGAGCAGTTCTTC
TRBJ2-1	few	TRBV7-9	-	CASSQSGPPQNEQFF	TGTGCCAGCAGCCAGTCGGGGCCCCCACAAAATGAGCAGTTCTTC
TRBJ1-1	-	TRBV11-3	-	CASSWQGQLMNTEAFF	TGTGCCAGCAGCTGGCAAGGTCAGCTCATGAACACTGAAGCTTTCTTT
TRBJ2-7	-	TRBV6-2/TRBV6-3	TRBD2	CASSYGGSGTYEQYF	TGTGCCAGCAGTTACGGGGGTAGCGGGACCTACGAGCAGTACTTC
TRBJ2-1	-	TRBV20-1	TRBD2	CSARAGTSLPNEQFF	TGCAGTGCTAGGGCCGGGACTAGCCTCCCCAATGAGCAGTTCTTC
TRBJ1-1	-	TRBV5-5	-	CASSFMGNTEAFF	TGTGCCAGCAGCTTTATGGGGAACACTGAAGCTTTCTTT
TRBJ1-2	-	TRBV7-9	-	CASSSSRWGLGYTF	TGTGCCAGCAGCTCTTCCCGATGGGGGCTGGGCTACACCTTC
TRBJ2-2	-	TRBV2	-	CASSTNRGAGELFF	TGTGCCAGCAGTACAAACCGGGGCGCCGGGGAGCTGTTTTTT
TRBJ2-7	-	TRBV5-1	TRBD1	CASSDGQGAGEQYF	TGCGCCAGCAGCGACGGACAGGGGGCGGGTGAGCAGTACTTC